Listed below are T cell receptor beta chains from one sample, sequenced in a study of regulatory T cells in long-lasting Graves disease. TCRdb reprocessed the multiplex PCR reads with MiXCR, giving one entry per CDR3 protein. This table holds approximately 400,000 distinct CDR3 sequences, 23% found once. Specimen: peripheral blood mononuclear cells (PBMCs), collected when the disease was refractory, from a patient treated with antithyroid drugs. These receptors all stem from a female donor with Graves disease. CDR3s include the opening cysteine and the closing phenylalanine or tryptophan. A D gene is named only where the DNA matches it firmly. Rows may omit the clone size; those that give it use once, few, many or a size class.

length: 15
V: TRBV11-2
size: many
D: .
J: TRBJ1-1
DNA: TGTGCCAGCAGCTTAGATGCGGGGAAGGGGACTGAAGCTTTCTTT
CDR3: CASSLDAGKGTEAFF

length: 17
V: TRBV10-3
size: .
D: TRBD2
J: TRBJ2-7
DNA: TGTGCCATCAGCGGATCCGGGACTAGCGGGACCTTCTACGAGCAGTACTTC
CDR3: CAISGSGTSGTFYEQYF

length: 14
V: TRBV29-1
size: .
D: TRBD1
J: TRBJ1-6
DNA: TGCAGCGTCGTATACCGGGACAGGGGTTCACCCCTCCACTTT
CDR3: CSVVYRDRGSPLHF

length: 17
V: TRBV4-3
size: .
D: TRBD2
J: TRBJ2-5
DNA: TGCGCCAGCAGCCAAGATGGGCTAGCGGGGACCCCAGGGGCCCAGTACTTC
CDR3: CASSQDGLAGTPGAQYF

length: 11
V: TRBV2
size: few
D: .
J: TRBJ2-1
DNA: TGTGCCAGCAGGTTTTACAATGAGCAGTTCTTC
CDR3: CASRFYNEQFF

length: 14
V: TRBV3-1
size: .
D: .
J: TRBJ2-5
DNA: TGTGCCAGCAGCCAACTAGCTGGGCAAGAGACCCAGTACTTC
CDR3: CASSQLAGQETQYF

length: 12
V: TRBV20-1
size: many
D: .
J: TRBJ2-5
DNA: TGCAGTGCACAGGGATTACAAGAGACCCAGTACTTC
CDR3: CSAQGLQETQYF

length: 15
V: TRBV5-1
size: .
D: .
J: TRBJ2-6
DNA: TGCGCCAGCAGCTTTTTAGAGACTGGGGCCAACGTCCTGACTTTC
CDR3: CASSFLETGANVLTF

length: 12
V: TRBV20-1
size: .
D: .
J: TRBJ1-1
DNA: TGCAGTGCTACTTACGGGGGGACTGAAGCTTTCTTT
CDR3: CSATYGGTEAFF

length: 16
V: TRBV9
size: .
D: .
J: TRBJ1-1
DNA: TGTGCCAGCAGCGAGCCCCTGGGGGTGGGGGACACTGAAGCTTTCTTT
CDR3: CASSEPLGVGDTEAFF

length: 18
V: TRBV20-1
size: few
D: TRBD1
J: TRBJ1-5
DNA: TGCAGTGCTAGGGTGAAGGGGGCTCTTTTCGTGGGTATGCAGCCCCAGCATTTT
CDR3: CSARVKGALFVGMQPQHF

length: 14
V: TRBV6-1
size: .
D: .
J: TRBJ1-1
DNA: TGTGCCAGCCCGGTCTCGGACATGAACACTGAAGCTTTCTTT
CDR3: CASPVSDMNTEAFF

length: 14
V: TRBV5-1
size: few
D: TRBD2
J: TRBJ2-7
DNA: TGCGCGACGCGGGAGGTAGCAACAAATACCGAGCAGTACTTC
CDR3: CATREVATNTEQYF

length: 20
V: TRBV6-5
size: few
D: TRBD2
J: TRBJ2-4
DNA: TGTGCCAGCAGTTACTCCGTTAGCGGGAGCCCTGGGGGAGCCAAAAACATTCAGTACTTC
CDR3: CASSYSVSGSPGGAKNIQYF

length: 14
V: TRBV7-9
size: .
D: .
J: TRBJ1-1
DNA: TGTGCCAGCAGCCCGCACGGGGGGGGCACTGAAGCTTTCTTT
CDR3: CASSPHGGGTEAFF

length: 14
V: TRBV18
size: many
D: .
J: TRBJ2-5
DNA: TGTGCCAGCTCACCCGACCGTGGGGAAGTGACCCAGTACTTC
CDR3: CASSPDRGEVTQYF

length: 14
V: TRBV19
size: few
D: .
J: TRBJ1-2
DNA: TGTGCCAGTAGTATAGAGGCAGGGCCCTATGGCTACACCTTC
CDR3: CASSIEAGPYGYTF